These T cell receptor beta chains were read from a single sample in a study of CD8+CD57+ T cells in acquired aplastic anemia. TCRdb recomputed calls from the reads with MiXCR, one row per CDR3 protein. The table lists a few hundred thousand distinct CDR3 sequences, approximately 70% of them singletons. Sequenced sample: sorted CD4+, CD8+, or CD8+CD57+ T cells (not recorded which) from PBMCs. The receptors stem from a human donor in good health, serving as a control. CDR3s include the opening cysteine and the closing phenylalanine or tryptophan. Fields, in order: J gene, V gene, CDR3 protein.

j_gene: TRBJ1-5; v_gene: TRBV5-8; CDR3aa: CASSFVRNQPQHF
j_gene: TRBJ1-2; v_gene: TRBV9; CDR3aa: CASSPGGQLPAYGYTF
j_gene: TRBJ1-4; v_gene: TRBV5-4; CDR3aa: CASSLYSGGSGEKLFF
j_gene: TRBJ1-4; v_gene: TRBV19; CDR3aa: CASKQRFSEKLFF
j_gene: TRBJ2-3; v_gene: TRBV7-3; CDR3aa: CASSGGSTDTQYF
j_gene: TRBJ1-2; v_gene: TRBV2; CDR3aa: CASSGQENYGYTF
j_gene: TRBJ1-4; v_gene: TRBV19; CDR3aa: CASSMGQGRSGLFF
j_gene: TRBJ1-5; v_gene: TRBV5-4; CDR3aa: CASSQPGQPQHF
j_gene: TRBJ2-5; v_gene: TRBV11-2; CDR3aa: CASSLGSSNYQETQYF
j_gene: TRBJ1-2; v_gene: TRBV7-2; CDR3aa: CASSLAENTEAFFF
j_gene: TRBJ2-7; v_gene: TRBV7-3; CDR3aa: CASSLWTSRGENEQYF
j_gene: TRBJ2-7; v_gene: TRBV20-1; CDR3aa: CSASDGRPEQYF
j_gene: TRBJ1-3; v_gene: TRBV4-1; CDR3aa: CASSQQQYSGNTIYF
j_gene: TRBJ1-1; v_gene: TRBV6-4; CDR3aa: CASSAGSGREDTEAFF
j_gene: TRBJ1-1; v_gene: TRBV2; CDR3aa: CASSELIKTEAFF
j_gene: TRBJ2-7; v_gene: TRBV7-9; CDR3aa: CASSYRAGTHEQYF
j_gene: TRBJ2-2; v_gene: TRBV5-5; CDR3aa: CASSREGELFF
j_gene: TRBJ2-3; v_gene: TRBV12-3/TRBV12-4; CDR3aa: CAGTVGRHRSADTQYF
j_gene: TRBJ1-5; v_gene: TRBV13; CDR3aa: CASSLPLAGRETQHF
j_gene: TRBJ1-2; v_gene: TRBV5-1; CDR3aa: CASSLTGRPNYGYTF
j_gene: TRBJ2-5; v_gene: TRBV2; CDR3aa: CASVRRAVRGRVETQYF
j_gene: TRBJ2-1; v_gene: TRBV7-2; CDR3aa: CASSLNLGHNEQFF
j_gene: TRBJ2-2; v_gene: TRBV6-9; CDR3aa: CASIVGQSPNTGELFF
j_gene: TRBJ1-5; v_gene: TRBV12-3/TRBV12-4; CDR3aa: CASSLRQGYQPQHF
j_gene: TRBJ2-3; v_gene: TRBV5-6; CDR3aa: CASSLALRGGLGTDTQYF
j_gene: TRBJ2-3; v_gene: TRBV15; CDR3aa: CATSRAKGGWTQYF
j_gene: TRBJ1-1; v_gene: TRBV11-1; CDR3aa: CASSDGGLPEAFF
j_gene: TRBJ1-2; v_gene: TRBV7-3; CDR3aa: CASSDITLNNEVYTF
j_gene: TRBJ2-2; v_gene: TRBV6-5; CDR3aa: CASSPTGRTGELFF
j_gene: TRBJ1-1; v_gene: TRBV7-2; CDR3aa: CASSLQPGGNSPLF
j_gene: TRBJ1-2; v_gene: TRBV7-8; CDR3aa: CASSRRLGQGYGYTF
j_gene: TRBJ2-3; v_gene: TRBV12-3/TRBV12-4; CDR3aa: CASSYRGGGVDTQYF
j_gene: TRBJ2-2; v_gene: TRBV9; CDR3aa: CASSVRGDLNTGELFF
j_gene: TRBJ1-2; v_gene: TRBV19; CDR3aa: CASSSRPGVGYTF
j_gene: TRBJ2-6; v_gene: TRBV6-1; CDR3aa: CASRVEGVLTF
j_gene: TRBJ2-2; v_gene: TRBV7-9; CDR3aa: CASSLQAMATPSVFF
j_gene: TRBJ2-5; v_gene: TRBV12-3/TRBV12-4; CDR3aa: CAGRWAGTQETQYF
j_gene: TRBJ1-6; v_gene: TRBV20-1; CDR3aa: CSARGQEANSPLHF
j_gene: TRBJ1-3; v_gene: TRBV4-3; CDR3aa: CASSFRGPGNTIYF
j_gene: TRBJ2-7; v_gene: TRBV7-9; CDR3aa: CASSLGELTVAFVQYF
j_gene: TRBJ2-3; v_gene: TRBV2; CDR3aa: CASSELADTQYF
j_gene: TRBJ2-1; v_gene: TRBV7-3; CDR3aa: CASSLIASRTLKLEQFF
j_gene: TRBJ1-2; v_gene: TRBV9; CDR3aa: CASSGQGNGYTF
j_gene: TRBJ2-2; v_gene: TRBV7-2; CDR3aa: CASSSGQQTGELIF
j_gene: TRBJ2-5; v_gene: TRBV10-3; CDR3aa: CAISEDRGQETQYF
j_gene: TRBJ1-6; v_gene: TRBV19; CDR3aa: CASSSDGPHSPLHF
j_gene: TRBJ1-2; v_gene: TRBV7-8; CDR3aa: CASSWGGQVYGYTF
j_gene: TRBJ2-7; v_gene: TRBV20-1; CDR3aa: CSVSGTGGGRDEQYF
j_gene: TRBJ2-1; v_gene: TRBV9; CDR3aa: CASSESLNTEAFFF
j_gene: TRBJ1-5; v_gene: TRBV5-8; CDR3aa: CASSQDLVNSNQPQHF
j_gene: TRBJ2-1; v_gene: TRBV9; CDR3aa: CASSEEGLGDNEQFF
j_gene: TRBJ2-5; v_gene: TRBV12-3/TRBV12-4; CDR3aa: CASSVQTLGTQYF
j_gene: TRBJ2-1; v_gene: TRBV7-3; CDR3aa: CASTWDSSYNMQFF
j_gene: TRBJ2-7; v_gene: TRBV20-1; CDR3aa: CSAMRGMTPYEQYF
j_gene: TRBJ2-7; v_gene: TRBV7-3; CDR3aa: CASSFGPTLTYEQYF
j_gene: TRBJ1-2; v_gene: TRBV2; CDR3aa: CASDAGRNYGYTF
j_gene: TRBJ2-7; v_gene: TRBV11-1; CDR3aa: CASSRQGSVYEQYF
j_gene: TRBJ2-7; v_gene: TRBV20-1; CDR3aa: CSARPSGAGAEQYF